This T cell receptor beta chain is drawn from a study of T cells expressing NK-cell markers. For each CDR3 protein, TCRdb gives one entry from its re-call of the 5' RACE reads, without DNA. The specimen's table records approximately 550,000 distinct CDR3 sequences. On this clonotype itself: Its matching antigen is unknown.

The study's findings and limits: Among CD8+ T cells from roughly six donors, dominant NKG2C+ clonotypes accounted for about 1.0-7.0%.

The sequencing sample was made of blood T cells: a sorted CD56 or NKG2C T cell subset, CD4+ or CD8+ T cells, or bulk PBMC T cells (not recorded which). The clonotype comes from a man younger than 30 in good health.

Here the CDR3 reads CASSDSASGRSYNEQFF. The chain links TRBV10-2 to TRBJ2-1; as DNA is missing, the TRBD2 call by TCRdb cannot be tested. The CDR3 consists of 17 residues. Germline V CDR1 and CDR2: WSHSY, SAAADI.